The 22 T cell receptor beta chains below come from one sample, sequenced in a study of shared clonotypes between healthy human individuals. Using immunoSEQ multiplex PCR, the repertoire was profiled, and TCRdb retains in-frame clones only, with some absent. Of 450,000 to 600,000 clones in the sample, around 74% were seen once. Input material: PBMCs. These receptors were obtained from a woman aged 40 to 50 in good health. Some clones in this sample may be carry-over from other donors' samples.

The chain joins TRBV12-5 to TRBJ2-1, with 10 bases identical to TRBD2. V lost 0 bases and J lost 7; bases outside the gene matches: 3. The V gene's germline CDR1 is LGHNT and CDR2 FRNRAP. The CDR3 sequence is 15 residues long. CDR3 sequence (DNA): TGTGCTAGTGGTTTGGTAGCGGGAGGGTCGAATGAGCAGTTCTTC. Translating gives CASGLVAGGSNEQFF.

The genes are TRBV27 and TRBJ2-3, with TRBD2 matching over 8 bases. Per the germline V gene, CDR1 is MNHEY and CDR2 is SMNVEV (reference sequence). Trimming removed 7 bases from V and 0 bases from J; junction bases left unmatched: 0. The CDR3 contains 13 residues. The CDR3 loop is CASTSGSTDTQYF. The CDR3 DNA follows: TGTGCCAGCACTAGCGGGAGCACAGATACGCAGTATTTT.

The chain links TRBV5-1 to TRBJ1-2, with 9 bases identical to TRBD1. The CDR3 totals 16 residues. The trim removed 1 base at V and 7 bases at J, leaving 11 bases unmatched. The germline CDR1 and CDR2 sequences are SGHRS and YFSETQ. The DNA for the CDR3 is TGCGCCAGCAGCTTGCGGTATGGACAGGGGATTTCTGGCTACACCTTC. Translation: CASSLRYGQGISGYTF.

This chain links TRBV25-1 with TRBJ1-2, with D perhaps TRBD1 (5 bases). The CDR3 consists of 12 residues. The germline gives CDR1 MGHDK, CDR2 SYGVNS. Deletions cut 7 bases from V and 0 bases from J, with 6 bases between. For the CDR3, the DNA is TGTGCCAGCACGGACACTAACTATGGCTACACCTTC. Translation: CASTDTNYGYTF.

This chain uses TRBV28 with TRBJ2-1, with D unclear. The CDR3 consists of 18 residues. CDR1 and CDR2 (germline): MDHEN, SYDVKM. Trimming stripped 5 bases from V and 0 bases from J, with 20 bases between. The CDR3, as DNA: TGTGCCAGCAGTCCGGGCTGGGGTTTGAACCGCTCCTACAATGAGCAGTTCTTC. This codes for CASSPGWGLNRSYNEQFF.

Here the CDR3 DNA reads TGTGCCACCAGGGAGGACAGGGGATCTGGAAACACCATATATTTT. This encodes CATREDRGSGNTIYF. This chain links TRBV15 with TRBJ1-3; TRBD1 matches 9 bases. CDR1 is LNHNV and CDR2 is YYDKDF in the germline V gene (reference sequence). Trimming at V came to 6 bases and at J to 1 base, leaving 4 bases not matched to a gene. The CDR3 is 15 amino acids.

V gene TRBV4-2 combines with J gene TRBJ1-4, with TRBD1 matching over 11 bases. CDR3 length equals 16 residues. Trimming removed 4 bases from V and 8 bases from J; junction bases left unmatched: 9. CDR1 and CDR2 from the germline V gene are LGHNA and YNFKEQ. The CDR3 nucleotides read TGTGCCAGCAGCCCTACGGAGGACAGGGGGCGGGAAAAACTGTTTTTT. This gives the protein CASSPTEDRGREKLFF.

The chain carries TRBV19 and TRBJ2-5; possible D gene TRBD1, 6 bases. Germline V lookup: CDR1 LNHDA, CDR2 SQIVND (reference sequence). CDR3 length: 14 residues. V was cut by 7 bases and J by 1 base, with 13 bases left in between. The CDR3 DNA is TGTGCCAGTACCCCCACAGGGTTCCAAGAGACCCAGTACTTC. Translating it yields CASTPTGFQETQYF.

A note on this clone: The sample carries other DNA sequences with the same CDR3. This chain connects TRBV5-1 to TRBJ2-6; D unclear. CDR3 length: 14 residues. Trimming stripped 4 bases from V and 0 bases from J, with 5 bases between. The germline V gene encodes CDR1 SGHRS and CDR2 YFSETQ. The CDR3 bases are TGCGCCAGCAGCCTGAGCTCTGGGGCCAACGTCCTGACTTTC. It yields the protein CASSLSSGANVLTF. The complete variable domain, with remaining parts taken from reference TRBV5-1 and TRBJ2-6, reads KAGVTQTPRYLIKTRGQQVTLSCSPISGHRSVSWYQQTPGQGLQFLFEYFSETQRNKGNFPGRFSGRQFSNSRSEMNVSTLELGDSALYLCASSLSSGANVLTFGAGSRLTVL.

This clone was seen only once. The rearrangement links TRBV28 to TRBJ2-7, with TRBD1 matching over 9 bases. J was trimmed by 6 bases and V by 5 bases; bases with no gene match: 11. In germline, CDR1 is MDHEN, CDR2 SYDVKM. The CDR3 contains 15 residues. CDR3 sequence: CASSVPGQGSAEQYF. CDR3 bases: TGTGCCAGCAGTGTGCCGGGACAGGGCTCCGCCGAGCAGTACTTC.

This chain joins TRBV12-5 and TRBJ1-2, with D possibly matching TRBD1 (6 bases). The CDR3 length is 17 residues. Trimming removed 0 bases from V and 2 bases from J, with 16 bases in between. CDR1 and CDR2 from the germline V gene are LGHNT and FRNRAP. The CDR3 nucleotides are TGTGCTAGTGGTTTGGTACCCTCAGGGGACCTCAACTATGGCTACACCTTC. Translating gives CASGLVPSGDLNYGYTF.

The V and J genes are TRBV7-8 and TRBJ1-3; D gene ambiguous. In germline, CDR1 is SGHVS, CDR2 FQNEAQ. The germline V and J ends were trimmed by 1 base and 0 bases, with 10 bases remaining between them. The CDR3 is made up of 16 amino acids. CDR3 in amino acids: CASSLVNRASGNTIYF. CDR3 in DNA: TGTGCCAGCAGCTTAGTTAACAGAGCCTCTGGAAACACCATATATTTT. Combining the CDR3 with reference TRBV7-8 and TRBJ1-3 gives the whole variable domain GAGVSQSPRYKVAKRGQDVALRCDPISGHVSLFWYQQALGQGPEFLTYFQNEAQLDKSGLPSDRFFAERPEGSVSTLKIQRTQQEDSAVYLCASSLVNRASGNTIYFGEGSWLTVV.

The V and J genes are TRBV10-3 and TRBJ2-5; a weak D match, TRBD2 (6 bases). CDR1 is ENHRY and CDR2 is SYGVKD in the germline V gene. There are 14 residues in the CDR3. With 8 bases removed from V and 5 bases from J, the gap between germline ends came to 18 bases. Here the CDR3 reads CAIRDSGRRETQYF. Written as DNA, the CDR3 is TGTGCCATCCGGGATAGCGGTCGAAGGGAGACCCAGTACTTC.

The CDR3 reads CASSLAWVTEAFF. CDR3 in DNA: TGTGCCAGCAGCTTAGCGTGGGTCACTGAAGCTTTCTTT. The chain is built from TRBV7-9 and TRBJ1-1; D remains unclear. This CDR3 spans 13 amino acids. Germline assignment: CDR1 SEHNR and CDR2 FQNEAQ (reference sequence). V shed 0 bases and J shed 4 bases, with 6 bases lying between them.

A single count supports this clone. V and J are TRBV15 and TRBJ2-7; D is possibly TRBD1 or TRBD2 (5 bases each). V was trimmed by 5 bases and J by 6 bases, leaving 20 bases between them. This CDR3 has 15 amino acids. The germline V gene encodes CDR1 LNHNV and CDR2 YYDKDF (reference sequence). The CDR3 sequence: CATSFRTRGEPEQYF. CDR3 in DNA: TGTGCCACCAGCTTTCGGACGAGAGGGGAACCCGAGCAGTACTTC.

About this clone itself: Relative to the germline gene, one junction end is altered; a read error may explain this. J is TRBJ2-5 and V is TRBV7-7; D remains unclear. The CDR3 is 13 residues long. Germline V CDR1 and CDR2: SSHAT, FNYEAQ (reference sequence). CDR3 sequence (DNA): TGTGCTAGCAGCGTCCTTCGGGTGGAGACCCAGTACTTC. It specifies CASSVLRVETQYF.

This chain's CDR3 is CASSMGRERTQYF. DNA of the CDR3: TGTGCCAGTAGTATGGGCAGGGAACGTACGCAGTATTTT. V is TRBV19 and J is TRBJ2-3; D may be TRBD1 (5 bases). CDR3 length equals 13 residues. V was shortened by 3 bases and J by 8 bases, with 12 bases between the two germline ends. Germline lookup yields CDR1 LNHDA and CDR2 SQIVND (reference sequence).

This clone was detected once. This chain joins TRBV7-9 and TRBJ1-3; 7 positions match TRBD1. Germline loops: CDR1 SEHNR, CDR2 FQNEAQ (reference sequence). This CDR3 region has 14 residues. V shed 5 bases, J shed 2 bases, and the junction held 3 bases outside the gene matches. CDR3 sequence: CASSRGQAGNTIYF. In DNA form, the CDR3 reads TGTGCCAGCAGCCGTGGACAGGCTGGAAACACCATATATTTT.

V and J are TRBV5-1 and TRBJ2-1; 13 nucleotides align to TRBD2. The CDR3 covers 16 residues. V shed 3 bases and J 8 bases; nucleotides not matched to a gene: 8. Germline values: CDR1 SGHRS, CDR2 YFSETQ. In DNA form, the CDR3 reads TGCGCCAGCAGCTCAACCGGGACTAGCGGGATAGATGAGCAGTTCTTC. Protein product: CASSSTGTSGIDEQFF.

The V gene is TRBV18, the J gene TRBJ2-1; TRBD2 might be the D (6 bases). Germline CDR1 reads KGHSH; CDR2 reads LQKENI. This CDR3 is built from 16 residues. V gave up 1 base and J gave up 0 bases, with 10 bases separating them. CDR3 sequence: CASSPLADPSYNEQFF. In DNA form, the CDR3 reads TGTGCCAGCTCACCACTAGCGGATCCCTCCTACAATGAGCAGTTCTTC.

The rearrangement uses TRBV28 and TRBJ2-1; 7 bases are a match to TRBD2. Germline CDR1 reads MDHEN; CDR2 reads SYDVKM. The CDR3 contains 15 residues. Germline trimming cut 3 bases from V and 5 bases from J; bases unmatched to any gene: 7. DNA of the CDR3: TGTGCCAGCAGTTTTGTGGCGGGAGCCCACAATGAGCAGTTCTTC. Protein: CASSFVAGAHNEQFF. The full variable domain, completed using reference TRBV28 and TRBJ2-1, is DVKVTQSSRYLVKRTGEKVFLECVQDMDHENMFWYRQDPGLGLRLIYFSYDVKMKEKGDIPEGYSVSREKKERFSLILESASTNQTSMYLCASSFVAGAHNEQFFGPGTRLTVL.

V and J are TRBV5-1 and TRBJ2-3; no clear D. The CDR3 spans 15 residues. Trimming removed 4 bases from V and 0 bases from J, with 12 bases in between. Per germline, CDR1 SGHRS and CDR2 YFSETQ. The CDR3 loop reads CASSISRSSTDTQYF. The CDR3 DNA sequence: TGCGCCAGCAGCATTAGCCGATCTAGCACAGATACGCAGTATTTT. Using reference TRBV5-1 and TRBJ2-3 for the parts outside the CDR3, the full variable domain is KAGVTQTPRYLIKTRGQQVTLSCSPISGHRSVSWYQQTPGQGLQFLFEYFSETQRNKGNFPGRFSGRQFSNSRSEMNVSTLELGDSALYLCASSISRSSTDTQYFGPGTRLTVL.